The next 27 T cell receptor beta chains were all read from a single sample in a study of control samples from healthy donors and cancer patients. This table comes from immunoSEQ multiplex PCR, and its TCRdb copy is limited to in-frame clones, with some not included. The table records tens of thousands of clones, about 75% of them present only once. Sequenced: formalin-fixed, paraffin-embedded tissue. Receptor source: a male donor with melanoma.

This clone has more than one count but fewer than ten. The chain links TRBV3-1 (or the pseudogene TRBV3-2) to TRBJ2-5, with D unclear. This CDR3 region has 14 residues. V was shortened by 0 bases and J by 5 bases, with 10 bases between the two germline ends. The V gene's germline CDR1 is LGHDT and CDR2 YNNKEL (reference sequence). The DNA of the CDR3 is TGTGCCAGCAGCCAAGATCCCTACGGGGAGACCCAGTACTTC. This gives the protein CASSQDPYGETQYF.

This clone occurred a few times. The CDR3 sequence is CASSQEGLAIYEQYF. CDR3 bases: TGCGCCAGCAGCCAAGAGGGACTAGCGATCTACGAGCAGTACTTC. This chain connects TRBV4-1 to TRBJ2-7; 10 bases fit TRBD2. The CDR3 sequence is 15 residues long. Germline V lookup: CDR1 MGHRA, CDR2 YSYEKL. Trimming cost V 0 bases and J 3 bases; bases outside gene matches: 2.

This clone was counted a single time. V gene TRBV18 combines with J gene TRBJ1-3; D unresolved. V was pared by 3 bases and J by 4 bases, with 10 bases between. The germline V gene encodes CDR1 KGHSH and CDR2 LQKENI. The CDR3 has 14 residues. CDR3 sequence reads: CASSPSAAGNTIYF. In DNA, the CDR3 is TGTGCCAGCTCACCTTCGGCAGCGGGAAACACCATATATTTT. Complete variable domain (other parts from reference TRBV18 and TRBJ1-3): NAGVMQNPRHLVRRRGQEARLRCSPMKGHSHVYWYRQLPEEGLKFMVYLQKENIIDESGMPKERFSAEFPKEGPSILRIQQVVRGDSAAYFCASSPSAAGNTIYFGEGSWLTVV.

This rearrangement joins TRBV28 to TRBJ1-5; D unresolved. The length of the CDR3 is 15 residues. CDR1 and CDR2 (germline): MDHEN, SYDVKM. The V and J ends lost 5 bases and 2 bases respectively, with 13 bases between them. CDR3 DNA: TGTGCCAGCAGTACCAGACTGATGGGCAATCAGCCCCAGCATTTT. This gives the protein CASSTRLMGNQPQHF.

The rearrangement uses TRBV15 and TRBJ2-7; 7 bases map to TRBD2. CDR1 LNHNV and CDR2 YYDKDF come from the germline V gene (reference sequence). J gave up 0 bases and V 0 bases, and 2 bases lay outside the gene matches. The CDR3 spans 15 residues. CDR3 amino acids: CATSRERGFSYEQYF. CDR3 sequence (DNA): TGTGCCACCAGCAGAGAGCGGGGGTTCTCCTACGAGCAGTACTTC. The complete variable domain, with remaining parts taken from reference TRBV15 and TRBJ2-7, reads DAMVIQNPRYQVTQFGKPVTLSCSQTLNHNVMYWYQQKSSQAPKLLFHYYDKDFNNEADTPDNFQSRRPNTSFCFLDIRSPGLGDTAMYLCATSRERGFSYEQYFGPGTRLTVT.

The chain combines TRBV10-1 with TRBJ1-3; D ambiguous. Trimming cost V 2 bases and J 3 bases, with 11 bases left between them. Germline CDR1 and CDR2: WNHNN and SYGVQD (reference sequence). The CDR3 is 15 residues long. In DNA form, the CDR3 reads TGCGCCAGCAGTGAGCCGGGGAGATTTGGAAACACCATATATTTT. It is translated as CASSEPGRFGNTIYF.

This chain links TRBV21-1 with TRBJ1-2. TRBV21-1 is recorded as a pseudogene. The length of the CDR3 is 17 residues. The CDR3 sequence is CASSKRSRDVQGDGYTF. The CDR3, as DNA: TGTGCCAGCAGCAAACGGAGTCGGGACGTTCAAGGGGACGGCTACACCTTC.

This clone appeared a single time. The sample contains more than one DNA sequence encoding this CDR3. The rearrangement links TRBV5-5 to TRBJ2-6; D is unclear. This CDR3 comprises 16 residues. V was trimmed by 4 bases and J by 0 bases, leaving 11 bases between them. Germline V gene lookup returns CDR1 SGHKS and CDR2 YYEKEE (reference sequence). The DNA of the CDR3 is TGTGCCAGCAGCCTGCTCGGTGACTCTGGGGCCAACGTCCTGACTTTC. It codes for CASSLLGDSGANVLTF.

About this clone: With a much larger clone just one base away, this may be a read error. Other DNA sequences in the sample encode the same CDR3. The chain combines TRBV3-1 (or the pseudogene TRBV3-2) with TRBJ2-5; D uncertain. Germline V gene lookup returns CDR1 LGHDT and CDR2 YNNKEL (reference sequence). The CDR3 consists of 14 residues. CDR3 in DNA: TGTGCCAGCAGCCTCATAGCTGTCCAAGAGACCCAATACTTC. Its protein product is CASSLIAVQETQYF.

The chain employs TRBV7-2 and TRBJ2-7; the match to TRBD2 covers 9 bases. CDR3 length: 15 amino acids. Germline V gene lookup returns CDR1 SGHTA and CDR2 FQGNSA. The trim removed 1 base at V and 3 bases at J, leaving 4 bases unmatched. The CDR3, as DNA: TGTGCCAGCAGCTTAGGGGTAGCGGGAGTCTACGAGCAGTACTTC. It translates to CASSLGVAGVYEQYF. Supplemented by reference TRBV7-2 and TRBJ2-7, the full variable domain reads GAGVSQSPSNKVTEKGKDVELRCDPISGHTALYWYRQSLGQGLEFLIYFQGNSAPDKSGLPSDRFSAERTGGSVSTLTIQRTQQEDSAVYLCASSLGVAGVYEQYFGPGTRLTVT.

The rearrangement uses TRBV18 and TRBJ2-4, with D possibly matching TRBD1 (6 bases). Germline V gene sequence: CDR1 KGHSH, CDR2 LQKENI. CDR3 length: 16 residues. With 0 bases removed from V and 8 bases from J, the gap between germline ends came to 17 bases. The CDR3 loop reads CASSPPTGGQRDIQYF. For the CDR3, the DNA is TGTGCCAGCTCACCACCGACAGGCGGACAGAGGGACATTCAGTACTTC.

This chain joins TRBV19 and TRBJ2-6, with D unresolved. Germline V gene lookup returns CDR1 LNHDA and CDR2 SQIVND (reference sequence). V lost 3 bases, J lost 0 bases, and 12 bases lay in between. There are 17 residues in the CDR3. CDR3 nucleotides: TGTGCCAGTAGTATGGTAGGCCCCAGCTCTGGGGCCAACGTCCTGACTTTC. Protein sequence: CASSMVGPSSGANVLTF. Full variable domain (rest looked up from reference TRBV19 and TRBJ2-6): DGGITQSPKYLFRKEGQNVTLSCEQNLNHDAMYWYRQDPGQGLRLIYYSQIVNDFQKGDIAEGYSVSREKKESFPLTVTSAQKNPTAFYLCASSMVGPSSGANVLTFGAGSRLTVL.

The rearrangement uses TRBV9 and TRBJ2-3, with D maybe TRBD1 (5 bases). The germline V and J ends were trimmed by 4 bases and 1 base, with 10 bases remaining between them. The CDR3 runs 14 residues. Germline V lookup: CDR1 SGDLS, CDR2 YYNGEE. The CDR3 DNA is TGTGCCAGCAGCACTCAGACAGGCACAGATACGCAGTATTTT. Its protein is CASSTQTGTDTQYF.

The sample holds many counts of this clone. This chain connects TRBV2 to TRBJ1-3; D is unclear. The V and J ends lost 3 bases and 0 bases respectively, with 9 bases between them. CDR1 and CDR2 from the germline V gene are SNHLY and FYNNEI. The CDR3 covers 15 residues. The CDR3 spells CASSEMRDSGNTIYF. The CDR3 DNA is TGTGCCAGCAGTGAGATGCGGGACTCTGGAAACACCATATATTTT.

The chain joins TRBV28 to TRBJ2-3, with a possible D match to TRBD2 (6 bases). Germline V gives CDR1 MDHEN, CDR2 SYDVKM. The germline V and J ends were trimmed by 3 bases and 11 bases, with 15 bases remaining between them. This CDR3 has 13 amino acids. The CDR3 DNA reads TGTGCCAGCAGTTTTCGCGGGGATGTTGGGCAGTATTTT. Protein: CASSFRGDVGQYF.

V is TRBV28 and J is TRBJ1-1; 7 positions agree with TRBD1. The CDR3 consists of 14 residues. Germline loops: CDR1 MDHEN, CDR2 SYDVKM. V was pared by 5 bases and J by 0 bases, with 3 bases of the junction left unmatched. The CDR3 loop is CASSRQGMNTEAFF. DNA for the CDR3: TGTGCCAGCAGTCGACAGGGAATGAACACTGAAGCTTTCTTT.

V and J are TRBV4-1 and TRBJ2-1; D is possibly TRBD2 (5 bases). The germline V and J ends were trimmed by 4 bases and 10 bases, with 8 bases remaining between them. Germline-derived CDR1 and CDR2 are MGHRA and YSYEKL. This CDR3 contains 11 residues. This CDR3 reads CASSRVAEQFF. The CDR3 bases are TGCGCCAGCAGCCGAGTAGCGGAGCAGTTCTTC.

The J gene is TRBJ2-3, the V gene TRBV9; no clear D. Germline loops: CDR1 SGDLS, CDR2 YYNGEE. The CDR3 extends over 12 amino acids. Trimming took 3 bases from V and 2 from J, leaving 4 bases between them. CDR3 DNA: TGTGCCAGCAGCGGTCACACAGATACGCAGTATTTT. This encodes CASSGHTDTQYF.

This clone was counted only a few times. The chain links TRBV27 to TRBJ2-7, with no clear D. The CDR3 loop spans 13 amino acids. From germline, CDR1 is MNHEY and CDR2 SMNVEV (reference sequence). Trimming pared 10 bases from V and 2 bases from J, leaving 15 bases between. CDR3 residues: CATRRSLAYEQYF. For the CDR3, the DNA is TGTGCCACCCGACGGAGCCTGGCCTACGAGCAGTACTTC.

Here the CDR3 reads CAILWSEKLFF. CDR3 in DNA: TGTGCCATCCTATGGAGTGAAAAACTGTTTTTT. The rearrangement uses TRBV11-1 and TRBJ1-4; D remains unclear. Deletions cut 10 bases from V and 7 bases from J, with 10 bases between. The V gene's germline CDR1 is SGHAT and CDR2 FQDESV (reference sequence). The CDR3 is 11 residues long.

The V gene is TRBV11-3, the J gene TRBJ2-7, with unresolved D. Germline lookup yields CDR1 SGHNT and CDR2 YENEEA. The CDR3 is 13 amino acids. The V end lost 0 bases, the J end lost 5 bases, and 8 bases lay between the germline ends. CDR3 in amino acids: CASSLDQYHEQYF. CDR3 coding DNA: TGTGCCAGCAGCTTAGATCAGTACCACGAGCAGTACTTC. The full variable domain, with the rest looked up from reference TRBV11-3 and TRBJ2-7, is EAGVVQSPRYKIIEKKQPVAFWCNPISGHNTLYWYLQNLGQGPELLIRYENEEAVDDSQLPKDRFSAERLKGVDSTLKIQPAELGDSAVYLCASSLDQYHEQYFGPGTRLTVT.

The chain has TRBV6-5 and TRBJ2-1; TRBD2 is a possible D gene (5 bases). V was cut by 8 bases and J by 2 bases, with 13 bases left in between. CDR3 length equals 14 residues. Germline lookup yields CDR1 MNHEY and CDR2 SVGAGI. DNA for the CDR3: TGTGCCAGCTCTCCTTCGCGGGCCTACAATGAGCAGTTCTTC. This encodes CASSPSRAYNEQFF.

This clone was counted only a few times. Possible read error: a much larger clone is one base away. Additional DNA sequences in this sample encode the identical CDR3. This chain connects TRBV7-2 to TRBJ2-2; D uncertain. Germline-derived CDR1 and CDR2 are SGHTA and FQGNSA. This CDR3 is 15 amino acids long. With 4 bases removed from V and 6 bases from J, the gap between germline ends came to 15 bases. As DNA, the CDR3 is TGTGCCAGCAGCTCACCTGCGTCCCCCCCCGGGGAGCTGTTTTTT. Translated: CASSSPASPPGELFF.

The chain combines TRBV10-3 with TRBJ2-2; 15 bases are shared with TRBD2. J was trimmed by 4 bases and V by 4 bases; bases with no gene match: 1. CDR1 and CDR2 (germline): ENHRY, SYGVKD. The CDR3 consists of 16 residues. This CDR3 is CAISGTSGRGTGELFF. CDR3 sequence (DNA): TGTGCCATCAGTGGGACTAGCGGGAGGGGCACCGGGGAGCTGTTTTTT.

V usage is TRBV24-1 and J usage is TRBJ2-1, with TRBD2 matching over 10 bases. Germline CDR1 and CDR2: KGHDR and SFDVKD. This CDR3 is built from 15 residues. The V segment lost 5 bases and the J segment 10 bases; nucleotides outside the gene matches: 10. This CDR3 reads CATSVLAGNRGEQFF. The CDR3, as DNA: TGTGCCACCAGTGTACTAGCGGGGAACCGAGGGGAGCAGTTCTTC.

This clone was seen once. The V call is TRBV29-1, the J call TRBJ1-4; D possibly corresponds to TRBD1 (6 bases). Trimming cost V 1 base and J 4 bases, with 10 bases left between them. The germline CDR1 and CDR2 sequences are SQVTM and ANQGSEA. This CDR3 is 14 amino acids long. The CDR3 spells CSVEGRGDNEKLFF. CDR3 in DNA: TGCAGCGTTGAAGGCAGGGGCGATAATGAAAAACTGTTTTTT. Supplemented by reference TRBV29-1 and TRBJ1-4, the full variable domain reads SAVISQKPSRDICQRGTSLTIQCQVDSQVTMMFWYRQQPGQSLTLIATANQGSEATYESGFVIDKFPISRPNLTFSTLTVSNMSPEDSSIYLCSVEGRGDNEKLFFGSGTQLSVL.

The chain combines TRBV6-5 with TRBJ1-1; tentatively, D is TRBD1 (6 bases). The V gene's germline CDR1 is MNHEY and CDR2 SVGAGI. V lost 6 bases, J lost 1 base, and 15 bases lay in between. The CDR3 extends over 15 amino acids. The CDR3, as DNA: TGTGCCAGCAGGGATCCGGGACACCCGAACACTGAAGCTTTCTTT. Its translation: CASRDPGHPNTEAFF.